This T cell receptor beta chain stems from a study of blood T cell repertoires in COVID-19. The CDR3 covers 15 residues. The germline gives CDR1 LGHNT, CDR2 FRNRAP. Trimming removed 6 bases from V and 0 bases from J, with 12 bases in between. Assay: immunoSEQ multiplex PCR; the TCRdb copy retains only in-frame clones and omits some. The sample consists of a few hundred thousand clones, nearly 90% of them appearing once. This chain uses TRBV12-5 with TRBJ1-3; maybe TRBD1 (6 bases). This clonotype originated in a man aged 25-40 years who had been exposed to COVID-19. Sequenced: PBMCs or T cells enriched from blood (not recorded which). As DNA, the CDR3 is TGTGCTAGTGGAAAGGACAGCTTCTCTGGAAACACCATATATTTT. Its translation: CASGKDSFSGNTIYF. Based on the CDR3 plus reference TRBV12-5 and TRBJ1-3, the full variable domain is DARVTQTPRHKVTEMGQEVTMRCQPILGHNTVFWYRQTMMQGLELLAYFRNRAPLDDSGMPKDRFSAEMPDATLATLKIQPSEPRDSAVYFCASGKDSFSGNTIYFGEGSWLTVV.